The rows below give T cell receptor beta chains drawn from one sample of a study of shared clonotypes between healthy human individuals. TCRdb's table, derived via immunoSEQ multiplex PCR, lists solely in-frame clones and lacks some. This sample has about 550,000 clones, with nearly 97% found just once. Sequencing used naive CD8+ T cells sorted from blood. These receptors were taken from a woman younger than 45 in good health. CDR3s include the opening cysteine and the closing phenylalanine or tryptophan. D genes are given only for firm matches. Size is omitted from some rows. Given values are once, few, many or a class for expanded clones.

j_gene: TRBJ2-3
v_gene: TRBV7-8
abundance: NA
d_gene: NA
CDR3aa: CASSMGHASTDTQYF
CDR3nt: TGTGCCAGCAGCATGGGACATGCTAGCACAGATACGCAGTATTTT

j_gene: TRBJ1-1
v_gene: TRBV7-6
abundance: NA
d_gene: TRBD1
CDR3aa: CASSLFMGGQDREFLVNTEAFF
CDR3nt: TGTGCCAGCAGCTTATTCATGGGGGGGCAGGACAGGGAGTTTTTGGTGAACACTGAAGCTTTCTTT

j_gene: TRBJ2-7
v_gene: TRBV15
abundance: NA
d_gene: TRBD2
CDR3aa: CATSGGLAGESDEQYF
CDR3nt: TGTGCCACCAGCGGGGGACTAGCGGGGGAGTCGGACGAGCAGTACTTC

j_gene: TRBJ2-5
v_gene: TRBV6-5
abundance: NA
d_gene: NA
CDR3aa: CGIKGRGETQYF
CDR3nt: TGTGGGATTAAGGGCCGAGGGGAGACCCAGTACTTC

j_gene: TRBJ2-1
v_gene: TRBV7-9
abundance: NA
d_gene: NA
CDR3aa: CASSSGIEQFF
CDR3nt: TGTGCCAGCAGCTCCGGCATTGAGCAGTTCTTC

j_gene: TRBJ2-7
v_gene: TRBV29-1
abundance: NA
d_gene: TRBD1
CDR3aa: CSVDGGDRGHYEQYF
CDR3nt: TGCAGCGTTGATGGGGGAGACAGGGGTCACTACGAGCAGTACTTC

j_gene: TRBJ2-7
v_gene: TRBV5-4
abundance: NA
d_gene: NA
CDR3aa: CASSSRSSYEQYF
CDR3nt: TGTGCCAGCAGCTCGAGAAGCTCCTACGAGCAGTACTTC

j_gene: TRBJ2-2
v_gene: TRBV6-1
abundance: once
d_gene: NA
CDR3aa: CASSEGIRNTGELFF
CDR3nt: TGTGCCAGCAGTGAAGGGATACGAAACACCGGGGAGCTGTTTTTT

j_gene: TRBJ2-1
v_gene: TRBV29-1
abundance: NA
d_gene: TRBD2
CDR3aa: CSVEAVVSGLAGDRSYNEQFF
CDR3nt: TGCAGCGTTGAAGCAGTGGTCTCGGGACTAGCGGGGGATCGCTCCTACAATGAGCAGTTCTTC

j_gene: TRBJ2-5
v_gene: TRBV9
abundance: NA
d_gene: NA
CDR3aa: CASSVGTEETQYF
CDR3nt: TGTGCCAGCAGCGTTGGGACCGAGGAGACCCAGTACTTC

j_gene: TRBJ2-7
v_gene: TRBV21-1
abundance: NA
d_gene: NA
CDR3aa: CASSARDRRTYEQYF
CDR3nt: TGTGCCAGCAGCGCCAGGGACAGGAGAACCTACGAGCAGTACTTC

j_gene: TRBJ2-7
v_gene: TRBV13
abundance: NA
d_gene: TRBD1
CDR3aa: CASSPGQGSYEQYF
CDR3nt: TGTGCCAGCAGCCCGGGACAGGGGTCATACGAGCAGTACTTC

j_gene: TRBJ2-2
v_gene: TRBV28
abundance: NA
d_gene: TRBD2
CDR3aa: CASRRLAGGPTGELFF
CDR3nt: TGTGCCAGCAGACGACTAGCGGGAGGTCCCACCGGGGAGCTGTTTTTT

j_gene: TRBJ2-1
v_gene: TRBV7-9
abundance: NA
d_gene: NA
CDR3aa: CASSLGGLAEQFF
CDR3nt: TGTGCCAGCAGCTTAGGAGGACTCGCAGAGCAGTTCTTC

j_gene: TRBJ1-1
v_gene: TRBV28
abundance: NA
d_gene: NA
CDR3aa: CASSIIPNTEAFF
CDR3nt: TGTGCCAGCAGCATCATCCCGAACACTGAAGCTTTCTTT

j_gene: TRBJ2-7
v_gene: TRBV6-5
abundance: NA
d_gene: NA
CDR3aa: CASSYSGEQYF
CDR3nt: TGTGCCAGCAGTTACTCGGGCGAGCAGTACTTC

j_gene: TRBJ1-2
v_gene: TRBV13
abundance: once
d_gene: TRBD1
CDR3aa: CASSEGTGGLGYTF
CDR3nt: TGTGCCAGCAGCGAGGGGACAGGGGGCCTTGGCTACACCTTC

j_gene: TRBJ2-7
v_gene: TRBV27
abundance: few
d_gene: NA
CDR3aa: CASSTGQNEQYF
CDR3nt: TGTGCCAGCAGTACCGGACAGAACGAGCAGTACTTC

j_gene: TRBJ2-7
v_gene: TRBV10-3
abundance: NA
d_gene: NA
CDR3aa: CAISEGQNPYEQYF
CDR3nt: TGTGCCATCAGTGAGGGGCAGAATCCCTACGAGCAGTACTTC

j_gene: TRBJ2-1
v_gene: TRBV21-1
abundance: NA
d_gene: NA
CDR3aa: CASSNASLAGGPSEQFF
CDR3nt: TGTGCCAGCAGCAACGCCTCGCTAGCGGGAGGGCCTAGTGAGCAGTTCTTC

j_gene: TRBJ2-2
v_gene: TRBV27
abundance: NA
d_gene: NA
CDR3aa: CASSLLGSGELFF
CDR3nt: TGTGCCAGCAGTTTACTAGGGTCCGGGGAGCTGTTTTTT

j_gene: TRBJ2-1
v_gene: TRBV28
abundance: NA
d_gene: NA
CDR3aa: CASSFTGSYNEQFF
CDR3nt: TGTGCCAGCAGTTTTACAGGCAGTTACAATGAGCAGTTCTTC

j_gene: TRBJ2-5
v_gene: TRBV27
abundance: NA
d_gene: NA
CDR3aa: CASGRLDEETQYF
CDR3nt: TGTGCCAGCGGCCGTCTGGATGAAGAGACCCAGTACTTC

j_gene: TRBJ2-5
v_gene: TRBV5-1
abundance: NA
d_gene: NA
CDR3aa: CASTGGEETQYF
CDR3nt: TGCGCCAGCACGGGGGGCGAAGAGACCCAGTACTTC

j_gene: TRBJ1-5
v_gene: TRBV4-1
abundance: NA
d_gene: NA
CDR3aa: CASSQDPHGLNSNQPQHF
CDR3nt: TGCGCCAGCAGCCAAGATCCGCATGGGCTGAATAGCAATCAGCCCCAGCATTTT

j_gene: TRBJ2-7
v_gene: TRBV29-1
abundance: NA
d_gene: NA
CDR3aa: CSVEDPRVPYEQYF
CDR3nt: TGCAGCGTTGAAGATCCCCGGGTCCCTTACGAGCAGTACTTC

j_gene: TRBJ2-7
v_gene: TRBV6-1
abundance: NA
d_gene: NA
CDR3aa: CASSDSGSYEQYF
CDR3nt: TGTGCCAGCAGCGACTCGGGGTCCTACGAGCAGTACTTC

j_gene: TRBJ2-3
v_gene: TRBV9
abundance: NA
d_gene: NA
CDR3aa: CASSASGLPSTDTQYF
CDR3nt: TGTGCCAGCAGCGCGTCGGGACTCCCAAGCACAGATACGCAGTATTTT

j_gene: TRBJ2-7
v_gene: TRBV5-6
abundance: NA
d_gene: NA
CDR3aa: CASSWADDYEQYF
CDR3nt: TGTGCCAGCAGCTGGGCAGACGACTACGAGCAGTACTTC

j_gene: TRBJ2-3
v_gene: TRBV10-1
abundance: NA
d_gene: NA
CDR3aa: CASSELRETDTQYF
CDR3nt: TGCGCCAGCAGTGAGTTGAGGGAGACAGATACGCAGTATTTT

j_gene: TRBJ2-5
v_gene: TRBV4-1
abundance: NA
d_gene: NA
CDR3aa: CASSQVVTPRETQYF
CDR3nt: TGCGCCAGCAGCCAAGTAGTAACTCCTCGAGAGACCCAGTACTTC

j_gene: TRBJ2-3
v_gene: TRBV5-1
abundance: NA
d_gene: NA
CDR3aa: CASSLEGGTDTQYF
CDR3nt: TGCGCCAGCAGCTTGGAAGGAGGCACAGATACGCAGTATTTT

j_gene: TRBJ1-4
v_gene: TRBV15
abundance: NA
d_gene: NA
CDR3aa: CATSGGFGAVNEKLFF
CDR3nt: TGTGCCACCAGCGGGGGGTTTGGGGCGGTAAATGAAAAACTGTTTTTT

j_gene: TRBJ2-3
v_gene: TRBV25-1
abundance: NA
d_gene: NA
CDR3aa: CASSPIAGGISTDTQYF
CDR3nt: TGTGCCAGCAGTCCGATTGCCGGGGGCATTAGCACAGATACGCAGTATTTT

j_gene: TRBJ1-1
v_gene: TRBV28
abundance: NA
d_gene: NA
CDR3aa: CASSFVVRGYQAFF
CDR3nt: TGTGCCAGCAGTTTTGTTGTGAGAGGATACCAAGCTTTCTTT

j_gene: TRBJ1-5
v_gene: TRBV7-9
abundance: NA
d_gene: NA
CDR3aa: CASSLGSGLPQHF
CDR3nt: TGTGCCAGCAGCTTAGGTTCGGGACTACCCCAGCATTTT

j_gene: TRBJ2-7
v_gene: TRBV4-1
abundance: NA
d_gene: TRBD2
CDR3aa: CASSLTLAGTYEQYF
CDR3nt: TGCGCCAGCAGCCTGACACTAGCGGGGACCTACGAGCAGTACTTC

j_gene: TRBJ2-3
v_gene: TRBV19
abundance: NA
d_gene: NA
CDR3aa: CAARGLGSDTQYF
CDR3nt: TGTGCCGCCCGGGGGCTAGGCTCTGATACGCAGTATTTT

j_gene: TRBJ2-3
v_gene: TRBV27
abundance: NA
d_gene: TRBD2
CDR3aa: CASSSLAESTDTQYF
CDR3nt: TGTGCCAGCAGTTCTCTAGCGGAGAGCACAGATACGCAGTATTTT

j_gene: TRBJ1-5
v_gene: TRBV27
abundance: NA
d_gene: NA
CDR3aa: CASSTDISALDQPQHF
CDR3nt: TGTGCCAGCAGCACGGACATATCGGCGTTGGATCAGCCCCAGCATTTT

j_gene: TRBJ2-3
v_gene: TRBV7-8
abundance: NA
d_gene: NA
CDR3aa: CASSFGPDTQYF
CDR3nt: TGTGCCAGCAGCTTTGGGCCAGATACGCAGTATTTT

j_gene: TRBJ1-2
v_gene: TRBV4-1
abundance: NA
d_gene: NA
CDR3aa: CASSQDGRVGYTF
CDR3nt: TGCGCCAGCAGCCAAGATGGGCGGGTCGGCTACACCTTC

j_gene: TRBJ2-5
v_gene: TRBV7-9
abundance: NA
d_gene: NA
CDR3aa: CASSHPLAKETQYF
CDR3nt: TGTGCCAGCAGCCATCCCTTAGCCAAAGAGACCCAGTACTTC

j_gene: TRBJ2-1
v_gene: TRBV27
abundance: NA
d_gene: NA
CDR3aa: CASSPNYSYNEQFF
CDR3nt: TGTGCCAGCAGTCCAAACTACAGTTACAATGAGCAGTTCTTC

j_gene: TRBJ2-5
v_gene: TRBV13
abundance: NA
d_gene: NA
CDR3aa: CASSLWTGGSETQYF
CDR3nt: TGTGCCAGCAGCTTATGGACCGGAGGTTCAGAGACCCAGTACTTC

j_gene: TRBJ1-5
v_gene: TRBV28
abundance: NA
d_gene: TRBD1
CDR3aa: CASSPRTGGKGVSNQPQHF
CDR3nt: TGTGCCAGCAGTCCACGGACAGGGGGCAAAGGGGTTAGCAATCAGCCCCAGCATTTT

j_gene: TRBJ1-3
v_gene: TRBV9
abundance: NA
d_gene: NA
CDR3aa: CASSEGHLSGNTIYF
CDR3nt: TGTGCCAGCAGCGAGGGGCACCTCTCTGGAAACACCATATATTTT

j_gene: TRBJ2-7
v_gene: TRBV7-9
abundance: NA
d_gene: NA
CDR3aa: CASSLVGEPGSYEQYF
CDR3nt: TGTGCCAGCAGCTTAGTGGGGGAGCCCGGCTCCTACGAGCAGTACTTC